What follows is one T cell receptor (beta chain) and its context. Its target is not known. These data are taken from a study of pediatric ulcerative colitis. This was a survey-level run. Repertoires were generated with immunoSEQ multiplex PCR, while TCRdb's copy carries only in-frame clones and drops some. Of fewer than 15,000 clones in the sample, 85% to 90% were seen once. Study-wide results and limits: No controls had the two rectal clonotypes shared by ulcerative colitis patients. Compared with controls, ulcerative colitis showed greater blood-rectum clone sharing.

The germline V and J ends were trimmed by 8 bases and 0 bases, with 16 bases remaining between them. In germline, CDR1 is LNHDA, CDR2 SQIVND (reference sequence). CDR3 length: 15 amino acids. The clonotype comes from a boy aged 5-17 years with moderate ulcerative colitis. The sequencing sample was made of blood. The chain has TRBV19 and TRBJ1-1; maybe TRBD1 (5 bases). The CDR3 region is CASYTGGTMNTEAFF. DNA of the CDR3: TGTGCCAGTTACACGGGGGGGACGATGAACACTGAAGCTTTCTTT.